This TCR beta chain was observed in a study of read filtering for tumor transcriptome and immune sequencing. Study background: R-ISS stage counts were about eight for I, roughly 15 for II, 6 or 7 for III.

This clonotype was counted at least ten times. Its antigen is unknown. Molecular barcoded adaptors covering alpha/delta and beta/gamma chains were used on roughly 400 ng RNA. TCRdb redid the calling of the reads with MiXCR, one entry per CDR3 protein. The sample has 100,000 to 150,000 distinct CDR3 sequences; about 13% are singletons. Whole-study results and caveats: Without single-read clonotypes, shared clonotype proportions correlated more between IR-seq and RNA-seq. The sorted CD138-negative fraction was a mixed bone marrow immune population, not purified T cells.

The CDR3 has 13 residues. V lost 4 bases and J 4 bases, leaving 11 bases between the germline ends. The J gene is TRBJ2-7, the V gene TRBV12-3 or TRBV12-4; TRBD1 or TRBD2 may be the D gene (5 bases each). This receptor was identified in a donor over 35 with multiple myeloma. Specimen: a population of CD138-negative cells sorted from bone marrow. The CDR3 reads CASSSLWGYEQYF. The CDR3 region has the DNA TGTGCCAGCAGTTCGCTGTGGGGGTACGAGCAGTACTTC.